The present T cell receptor (beta chain) was sequenced within a study of blood T cell repertoires in COVID-19. Per germline, CDR1 SEHNR and CDR2 FQNEAQ (reference sequence). This CDR3 is 12 amino acids long. Trimming removed 1 base at V and 4 bases at J, with 4 bases between. The table came from immunoSEQ multiplex PCR; TCRdb's copy has only in-frame clones and leaves some out. The data hold 300,000 to 350,000 clones, with approximately 89% observed a single time. The rearrangement joins TRBV7-9 to TRBJ1-1, with D uncertain. Sequenced material: PBMCs or T cells enriched from blood (not recorded which). This TCR came from a man aged 25 to 40 who had recovered from COVID-19. The CDR3 sequence: CASSLDSTEAFF. CDR3 nucleotides: TGTGCCAGCAGCTTAGACTCCACTGAAGCTTTCTTT.